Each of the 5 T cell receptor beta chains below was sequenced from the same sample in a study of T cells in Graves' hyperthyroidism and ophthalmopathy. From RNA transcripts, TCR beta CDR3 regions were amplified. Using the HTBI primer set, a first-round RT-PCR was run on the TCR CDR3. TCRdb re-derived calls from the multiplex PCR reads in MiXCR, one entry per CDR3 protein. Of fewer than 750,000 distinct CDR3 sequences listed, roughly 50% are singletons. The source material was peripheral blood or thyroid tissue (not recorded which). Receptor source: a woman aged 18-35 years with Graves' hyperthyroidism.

The CDR3 here is CASAGDSHYNEQFF. CDR3 DNA: TGTGCCAGCGCTGGGGACTCCCACTACAATGAGCAGTTCTTC. The genes are TRBV7-3 and TRBJ2-1; possible D gene TRBD2, 6 bases. Trimming took off 8 bases at V and 3 bases at J, with 14 bases between the two ends. Per germline, CDR1 SGHTA and CDR2 FQGTGA. CDR3 size: 14 residues. Combining the CDR3 with reference TRBV7-3 and TRBJ2-1 gives the whole variable domain GAGVSQTPSNKVTEKGKYVELRCDPISGHTALYWYRQSLGQGPEFLIYFQGTGAADDSGLPNDRFFAVRPEGSVSTLKIQRTERGDSAVYLCASAGDSHYNEQFFGPGTRLTVL.

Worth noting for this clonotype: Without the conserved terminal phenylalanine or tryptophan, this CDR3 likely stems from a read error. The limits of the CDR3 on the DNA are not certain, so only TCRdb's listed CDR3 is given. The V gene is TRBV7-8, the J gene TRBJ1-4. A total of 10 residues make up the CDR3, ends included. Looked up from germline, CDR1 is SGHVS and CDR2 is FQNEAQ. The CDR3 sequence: CASSLVAGSY.

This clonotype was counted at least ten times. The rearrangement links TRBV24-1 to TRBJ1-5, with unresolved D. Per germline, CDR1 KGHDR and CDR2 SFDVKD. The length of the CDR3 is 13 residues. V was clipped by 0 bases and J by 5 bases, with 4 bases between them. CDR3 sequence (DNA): TGTGCCACCAGTGATTTGCAGGATCAGCCCCAGCATTTT. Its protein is CATSDLQDQPQHF.

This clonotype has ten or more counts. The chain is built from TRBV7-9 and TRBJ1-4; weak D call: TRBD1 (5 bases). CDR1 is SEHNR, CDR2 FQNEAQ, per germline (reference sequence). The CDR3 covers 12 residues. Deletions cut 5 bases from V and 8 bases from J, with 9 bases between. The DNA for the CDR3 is TGTGCCAGCAGCCCTCGGGGGGAAAAACTGTTTTTT. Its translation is CASSPRGEKLFF.

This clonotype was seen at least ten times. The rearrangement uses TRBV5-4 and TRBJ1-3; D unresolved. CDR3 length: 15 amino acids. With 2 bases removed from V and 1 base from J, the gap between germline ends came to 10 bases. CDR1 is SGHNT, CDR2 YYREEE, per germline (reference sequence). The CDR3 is CASSFRRPSGNTIYF. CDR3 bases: TGTGCCAGCAGCTTTAGGCGCCCATCTGGAAACACCATATATTTT.